This TCR beta chain was observed in a study of T cell responses to AZD1222 COVID-19 vaccine (dated by TCRdb to the early 2020s). For the study in its entirety: A total of 230 to 250 trial participants underwent TCR sequencing, of whom 207 had received two doses of AZD1222 and some 25 had received two doses of the MenACWY control vaccine. Enrollment into the trials was organized by age into subgroups of 18-55, 56-69 and 70-plus years, and those subgroups contained roughly 150, 30 and 60 TCR-sequenced participants, respectively. On the study overall, not on this receptor specifically: Because no day 14 peak-response samples were available, repertoires were characterized only after the peak T cell response. The vaccine-associated CD4 TCRs covered the entire spike protein, and the dominant responses fell in regions 160-218 and 743-854. Conclusions about previously exposed vaccinees were limited because only six AZD1222 recipients were SARS-CoV-2 seropositive at baseline. After two AZD1222 doses, spike-specific TCR breadth and depth were significantly higher than at day 0 and than in MenACWY recipients. Nearly half of unique spike-specific TCRs reportedly recognized epitopes outside regions mutated in the B.1.351 and B.1.1.7 variants. Most participants were white British and females outnumbered males, and the authors suggested that clonal diversity may have been underestimated. The 56-69-year group was small, and its depth increase did not reach significance, likely because of low power.

This sample's time point label indicates: about 28 days (+/-7) after the second vaccine dose. AZD1222 recipients whose second dose came at about 4 weeks and those whose second dose came at about 12 weeks were combined into one group, since spike-specific TCR depth and breadth did not differ between the two schedules. The vaccinee samples were drawn from two UK trials, COV001 and COV002, one of which was a single-blind randomized controlled phase 2/3 trial testing AZD1222 (ChAdOx1 nCoV-19) in healthy adults. For TCRbeta chain sequencing, PBMC samples were collected from trial participants at day 0 and at day 28 after the second dose. As regards this clone: This receptor's antigen is unknown. Base qualities are not recorded, but no much larger clone differs from it by a single base.

The CDR3 regions of human TCRbeta chains were analyzed by immunosequencing. As for the original processing: Repertoire TCRs were matched against a reference library of SARS-CoV-2-specific TCRs generated with the MIRA antigen-specificity platform. Breadth was defined as the fraction of unique TCRs that were SARS-CoV-2-associated. Depth was defined as the fraction of total T cells that were SARS-CoV-2-associated. Each spike-specific TCR was assigned to its reactive spike region and to a CD4 or CD8 class using the MIRA data. Log10-transformed breadth and depth values were compared by one-way ANOVA with Sidak's multiple comparisons tests. The immuneACCESS repertoire file appears here via TCRdb, limited to in-frame rearrangements. These files lack a portion of the clones; in checked studies, under half of the deficit traces to unresolved V genes, and the cause of the others is not known. D and trimming were read from the DNA, whereas the V and J calls and clone size are those reported in that table. The sample table shows around 150,000 clones, and 80% to 95% are seen once. The ten largest clonotypes hold around 3.5% of the sample.

The CDR1 and CDR2 encoded by the germline V gene (reference sequence) are SGHKS and YYEKEE. Compared with germline, V lacks 4 bases and J lacks 9 bases; bases without a gene match: 12. The CDR3 runs 16 amino acids, cysteine and phenylalanine included. The read is trimmed to its CDR3 DNA, 48 bases read in frame from base 1. This chain joins TRBV5-5 to TRBJ2-1; TRBD1 agrees with 11 junctional bases. The sequencing here drew on peripheral blood, taken 28 days after the second AZD1222 dose. This receptor was taken from an adult who received the AZD1222 COVID-19 vaccine. The DNA is as follows: TGTGCCAGCAGCCGTATCCCGGGACAGGGGGACATTGAGCAGTTCTTC. This gives the protein CASSRIPGQGDIEQFF.